This T cell receptor (beta chain) was found in a study of blood T cell repertoires in COVID-19. Study-level background: The samples span acute and convalescent COVID-19 from the United States, Italy and Spain. Sources were T cells, B-cell-depleted T cells, or PBMCs; the material itself was cDNA or gDNA.

Original handling: Using reference gene primer amplification, nucleated cell counts were estimated. Repertoires were generated with immunoSEQ multiplex PCR, while TCRdb's copy carries only in-frame clones and drops some. The DNA was the basis for D and trimming; V, J and clone size are from that table. The sample yields more than 65,000 clones, around three quarters seen once. The V and J ends lost 6 bases and 6 bases, in that order; junction bases with no gene match: 8. The CDR3 has 16 amino acids. Germline lookup yields CDR1 SNHLY and CDR2 FYNNEI. There are a few counts of this clone. This clonotype was sampled from a woman in her 70s with acute or convalescent COVID-19. The V gene is TRBV2, the J gene TRBJ2-2; 12 bases map to TRBD2. The source material was peripheral blood. The CDR3 loop is CASSPLSSGGAGELFF. The CDR3, as DNA: TGTGCCAGCAGCCCCCTCTCTAGCGGGGGGGCCGGGGAGCTGTTTTTT.